The 5 T cell receptor beta chains presented below share a single source sample, sequenced in a study of CD8 T cells in ankylosing spondylitis. TCRdb reprocessed the 5' RACE reads with MiXCR, giving one entry per CDR3 protein. The table shows a few hundred thousand distinct CDR3 sequences, with 10% occurring only once. The specimen sequenced was blood, either unsorted or a sorted T cell fraction (not recorded which). All receptors come from a male donor with ankylosing spondylitis or in good health (not recorded which).

This clonotype came up many times. The chain has TRBV10-3 and TRBJ1-1; TRBD1 matches 9 bases. CDR3 length: 15 residues. The germline gives CDR1 ENHRY, CDR2 SYGVKD. Losses at the gene ends were 6 bases for V and 5 bases for J; bases not matched to a gene: 10. Here the CDR3 reads CAISQWTGERTEAFF. DNA for the CDR3: TGTGCCATCAGCCAATGGACAGGGGAGAGAACTGAAGCTTTCTTT.

This clonotype has more than one count but fewer than ten. The chain joins TRBV12-3 or TRBV12-4 to TRBJ2-2, with 8 bases that match TRBD1. V dropped 3 bases and J dropped 1; count of bases not matched to a gene: 13. The CDR3 consists of 19 residues. CDR3 sequence: CASSFRGGMGTGNTGELFF. DNA for the CDR3: TGTGCCAGCAGTTTTCGAGGGGGAATGGGGACAGGGAACACCGGGGAGCTGTTTTTT.

The V gene is TRBV3-1, the J gene TRBJ2-2; D is ambiguous. Germline CDR1 reads LGHDT; CDR2 reads YNNKEL (reference sequence). V dropped 3 bases and J dropped 0 bases, with 11 bases sitting between them. The CDR3 runs 16 residues. CDR3 bases: TGTGCCAGCAGCCAGAGGACCCCGACGAACACCGGGGAGCTGTTTTTT. Amino acids: CASSQRTPTNTGELFF.

The chain uses TRBV20-1 and TRBJ2-3; D perhaps matches TRBD2 (6 bases). The germline V gene has CDR1 DFQATT and CDR2 SNEGSKA (reference sequence). V was shortened by 4 bases and J by 3 bases, with 17 bases between the two germline ends. CDR3 length equals 15 residues. The CDR3 nucleotides read TGCAGTGCTACTTCAACCTTCCGGGGGACAGATACGCAGTATTTT. This sequence encodes CSATSTFRGTDTQYF.

As concerns this clonotype: A single base separates this from a much larger clone, so it may be a read error. The J gene is TRBJ2-3, the V gene TRBV20-1; D remains unclear. The CDR3 is made up of 12 amino acids. Germline lookup yields CDR1 DFQATT and CDR2 SNEGSKA (reference sequence). Trimming shortened V by 2 bases and J by 4 bases, and 7 bases separated the two germline ends. The CDR3 DNA follows: TGCAGTGCTAGACTGACCTCAGATACGCAGTATTTT. Its translation: CSARLTSDTQYF.